Listed here is a single TCR beta chain. No antigen is known for it. This specimen belongs to a study of regulatory T cells in long-lasting Graves disease. iRepertoire HTBI primers and Arm-PCR of CDR3 regions built TCR beta libraries. TCRdb independently ran MiXCR on the multiplex PCR reads; one entry per CDR3 protein. The data show roughly 560,000 distinct CDR3 sequences, about 11% seen once. This CDR3 is built from 12 residues. CDR1 is SQVTM, CDR2 ANQGSEA, per germline. Trimming removed 7 bases from V and 0 bases from J, with 9 bases in between. Overall study findings and caveats: Persistent disease favored TRBV28, TRBJ1-2 and TRBJ2-5. Persistent Graves' patients showed reduced TCR diversity versus newly diagnosed patients.

Time point described: newly diagnosed GD, antithyroid drugs for less than 3 months. Making the TCR library involved RNA that had been extracted from PBMCs. Graves' disease diagnosis was established per American Thyroid Association guidelines. These data were also filed under a second study, of T cells in Graves' hyperthyroidism and ophthalmopathy. That source reports: The HTBI primer set was used in a first-round RT-PCR of the TCR CDR3.

The rearrangement uses TRBV29-1 and TRBJ1-1; perhaps TRBD1 as D (6 bases). This receptor was taken from a woman aged 30 to 39 with Graves disease. Sequencing used peripheral blood mononuclear cells (PBMCs), obtained at new diagnosis, from a patient treated with antithyroid drugs. Here the CDR3 DNA reads TGCAGCGGGACAGCCATGAACACTGAAGCTTTCTTT. Its protein is CSGTAMNTEAFF.